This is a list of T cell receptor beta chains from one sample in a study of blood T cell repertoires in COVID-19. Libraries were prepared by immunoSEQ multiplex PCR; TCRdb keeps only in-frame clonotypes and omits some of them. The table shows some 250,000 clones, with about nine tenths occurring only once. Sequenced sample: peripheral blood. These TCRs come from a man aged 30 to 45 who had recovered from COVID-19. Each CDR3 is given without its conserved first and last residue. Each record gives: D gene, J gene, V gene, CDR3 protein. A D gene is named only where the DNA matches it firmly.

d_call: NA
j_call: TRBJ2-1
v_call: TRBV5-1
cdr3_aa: ASSLALGGAYNEQF

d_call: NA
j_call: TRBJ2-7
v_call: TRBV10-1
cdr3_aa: ASSEYEGTYYEQY

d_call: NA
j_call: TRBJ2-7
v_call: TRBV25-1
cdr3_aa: ASREQGV

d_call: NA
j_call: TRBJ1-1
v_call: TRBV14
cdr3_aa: ASSRKRGTEAF

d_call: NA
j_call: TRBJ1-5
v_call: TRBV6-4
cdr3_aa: ASGEPGDPRQPQH

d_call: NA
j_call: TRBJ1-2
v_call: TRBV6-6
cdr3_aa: ASSYGSPYGYT

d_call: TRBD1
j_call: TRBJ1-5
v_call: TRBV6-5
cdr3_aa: ASTGRQGNQPQH

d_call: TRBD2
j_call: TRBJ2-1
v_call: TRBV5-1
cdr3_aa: ASSVAGGNFEQF

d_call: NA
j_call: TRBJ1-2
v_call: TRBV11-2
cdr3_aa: ASSLGGLYGYT

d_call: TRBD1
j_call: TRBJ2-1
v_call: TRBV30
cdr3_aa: AWSATGGAIEQF

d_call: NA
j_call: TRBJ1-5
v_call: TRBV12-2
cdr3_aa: ASRGTGRCRQPQH

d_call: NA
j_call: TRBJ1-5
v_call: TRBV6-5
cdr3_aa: ASSIQGYQPQH

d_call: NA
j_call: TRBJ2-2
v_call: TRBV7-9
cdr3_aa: ASSLVGGPNTGELF

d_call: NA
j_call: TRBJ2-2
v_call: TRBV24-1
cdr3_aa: ATSDLKSAGELF

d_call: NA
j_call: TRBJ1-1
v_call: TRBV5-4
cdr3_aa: ASSLREVFTEAF

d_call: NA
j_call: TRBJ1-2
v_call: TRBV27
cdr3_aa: ASSSGYGYYGYT

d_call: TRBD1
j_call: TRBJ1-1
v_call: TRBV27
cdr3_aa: ASSKQGGTPEAF

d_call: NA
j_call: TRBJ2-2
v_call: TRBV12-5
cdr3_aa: ASGLGAGTDDFGGELF

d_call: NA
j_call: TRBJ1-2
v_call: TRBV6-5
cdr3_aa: ASRPQGLDYGYT

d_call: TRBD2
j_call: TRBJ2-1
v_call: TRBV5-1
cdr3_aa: ASSRLRGGSYNEQF

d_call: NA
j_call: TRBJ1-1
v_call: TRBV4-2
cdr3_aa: ASSQDSGTEAF

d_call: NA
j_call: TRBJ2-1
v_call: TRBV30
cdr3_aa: AWTGTRTYNEQF

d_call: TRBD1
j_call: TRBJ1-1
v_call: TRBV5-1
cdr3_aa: ASSVTRTGDTEAF

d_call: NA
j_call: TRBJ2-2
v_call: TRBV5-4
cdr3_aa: ASSLDRAAGELF

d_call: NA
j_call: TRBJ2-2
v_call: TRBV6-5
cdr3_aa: ASSPQGAGTGELF

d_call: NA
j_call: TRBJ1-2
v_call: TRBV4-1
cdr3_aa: ASSQVRDIYGYT

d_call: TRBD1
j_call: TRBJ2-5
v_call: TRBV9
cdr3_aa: ASSVEGAGETQY

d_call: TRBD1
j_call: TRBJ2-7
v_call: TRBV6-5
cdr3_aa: ASSGQGRGGEY

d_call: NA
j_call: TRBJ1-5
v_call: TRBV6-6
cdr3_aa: ASSLNQPQH

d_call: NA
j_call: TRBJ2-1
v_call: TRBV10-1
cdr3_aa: ASSTGTPYEQF

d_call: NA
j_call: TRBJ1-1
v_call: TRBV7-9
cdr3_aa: ASSSRGGNTEAF

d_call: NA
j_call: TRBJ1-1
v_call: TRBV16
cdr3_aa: ASSQRGSTEAF

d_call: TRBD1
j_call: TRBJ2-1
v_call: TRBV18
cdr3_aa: ASSPPSGTGWDEQF

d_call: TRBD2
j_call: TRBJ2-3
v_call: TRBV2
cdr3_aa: ASRPWNSGGMDTQY

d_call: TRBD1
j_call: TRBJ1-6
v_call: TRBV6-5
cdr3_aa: ASRDMTGGVSPLH

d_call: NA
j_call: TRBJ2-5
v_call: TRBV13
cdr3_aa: ASSSQEVRETQY